A single sample is the source of the 18 T cell receptor beta chains below, sequenced in a study of blood T cells in healthy people across ages. Combining a sample-barcoded 5' primer with a J-beta primer mix, a second PCR ran for roughly 7 to 12 cycles. TCRdb analysed the 5' RACE reads with MiXCR anew, one entry per CDR3 protein. The sample lists under 800,000 distinct CDR3 sequences, approximately 21% occurring once. The sample consisted of blood. These receptors were collected from a man aged 65-85 years in good health.

The chain recombines TRBV6-1 with TRBJ1-5; TRBD1 might be the D (5 bases). The CDR3 runs 14 residues. V was shortened by 11 bases and J by 15 bases, with 29 bases between the two germline ends. Germline CDR1 reads MNHNS; CDR2 reads SASEGT. Here the CDR3 DNA reads TGTGCCGGCTTAGTATGGGGACGCAATCAAGGGTTGCATTTT. Amino acid sequence: CAGLVWGRNQGLHF.

This clonotype was counted a few times. This chain links TRBV4-1 with TRBJ2-7; TRBD1 matches at 12 bases. This CDR3 has 16 residues. Germline V gene data show CDR1 as MGHRA and CDR2 as YSYEKL. The ends lost 3 bases at V and 5 bases at J; junction bases unmatched: 8. The CDR3 DNA reads TGCGCCAGCAGCCATGACCCGGGGACAGGGGGCAACGAGCAGTACTTC. This codes for CASSHDPGTGGNEQYF.

This clonotype was detected once. This sequence joins TRBV20-1 and TRBJ2-7; TRBD2 matches at 14 bases. Germline CDR1 and CDR2: DFQATT and SNEGSKA (reference sequence). The V gene end was trimmed by 3 bases and the J gene end by 1 base; junction bases not matched to a gene: 8. The CDR3 runs to 17 residues. This chain's CDR3 is CSASPGTSGSVSYEQYF. As DNA, the CDR3 is TGCAGTGCTAGCCCCGGGACTAGCGGGAGCGTATCCTACGAGCAGTACTTC.

This clonotype has a handful of counts. This chain connects TRBV3-1 to TRBJ1-6; TRBD1 aligns across 7 bases. The CDR3 is 14 amino acids. Per germline, CDR1 LGHDT and CDR2 YNNKEL (reference sequence). Germline trimming cut 4 bases from V and 6 bases from J; bases unmatched to any gene: 3. The CDR3 DNA is TGTGCCAGCAGCCGCAGGGGGAGTAATTCACCCCTCCACTTT. Protein product: CASSRRGSNSPLHF.

The table lists this clonotype with a few counts. The V and J genes are TRBV29-1 and TRBJ2-7, with D maybe TRBD2 (5 bases). Trimming pared 8 bases from V and 3 bases from J, leaving 17 bases between. CDR3 length: 13 amino acids. Germline CDR1 reads SQVTM; CDR2 reads ANQGSEA. The CDR3 region is CSWSRTGIYEQYF. The CDR3 DNA follows: TGCAGCTGGTCCAGGACTGGAATCTACGAGCAGTACTTC.

This clonotype was observed once. The chain is built from TRBV19 and TRBJ2-5, with D maybe TRBD2 (5 bases). CDR1 and CDR2 from the germline V gene are LNHDA and SQIVND (reference sequence). Deletions cut 5 bases from V and 0 bases from J, with 16 bases between. This CDR3 contains 16 residues. The CDR3 DNA follows: TGTGCCAGTAGTGAGGGTCGCGACAAGTACCAAGAGACCCAGTACTTC. This gives the protein CASSEGRDKYQETQYF.

This chain connects TRBV5-1 to TRBJ2-1; 10 nucleotides match TRBD2. Unmatched junction bases numbered 6, after V lost 4 bases and J lost 2 bases. Germline CDR1 and CDR2: SGHRS and YFSETQ. The CDR3 is 16 residues long. The CDR3 DNA is TGCGCCAGCAGCCCCGGACTAGCGGAACCCTACAATGAGCAGTTCTTC. Protein: CASSPGLAEPYNEQFF.

The gene calls are TRBV4-2 and TRBJ2-5; 8 bases fit TRBD2. From germline, CDR1 is LGHNA and CDR2 YNFKEQ. Germline trimming cut 0 bases from V and 0 bases from J; bases unmatched to any gene: 3. This CDR3 is built from 16 residues. Here the CDR3 DNA reads TGTGCCAGCAGCCAAGATCCAGCGGGGGACCAAGAGACCCAGTACTTC. Protein sequence: CASSQDPAGDQETQYF.

J is TRBJ2-7 and V is TRBV4-3, with D possibly TRBD1 on 5 matching bases. This CDR3 is built from 14 residues. From germline, CDR1 is LGHNA and CDR2 YSLEER. V was clipped by 0 bases and J by 7 bases, with 13 bases between them. This chain's CDR3 is CASSQESGPGEQYF. CDR3 bases: TGCGCCAGCAGCCAAGAGTCAGGGCCTGGGGAGCAGTACTTC.

There are a few counts of this clonotype. The V gene is TRBV5-6, the J gene TRBJ1-4; 8 nucleotides line up with TRBD1. CDR1 SGHDT and CDR2 YYEEEE come from the germline V gene. Losses at the gene ends were 4 bases for V and 8 bases for J; bases not matched to a gene: 16. This CDR3 has 17 amino acids. DNA for the CDR3: TGTGCCAGCAGCAAAGGACAGGGTGCCGGCGGGTTCGAAAAACTGTTTTTT. Its protein is CASSKGQGAGGFEKLFF. Filled out from reference TRBV5-6 and TRBJ1-4, the complete variable domain reads DAGVTQSPTHLIKTRGQQVTLRCSPKSGHDTVSWYQQALGQGPQFIFQYYEEEERQRGNFPDRFSGHQFPNYSSELNVNALLLGDSALYLCASSKGQGAGGFEKLFFGSGTQLSVL.

CDR3 bases: TGCAGTGCCTTTACGGGGCGGGCTAATGAAAAACTGTTTTTT. It codes for CSAFTGRANEKLFF. The V and J genes are TRBV20-1 and TRBJ1-4; tentatively, D is TRBD1 (5 bases). This CDR3 comprises 14 residues. Germline CDR1 DFQATT, CDR2 SNEGSKA (reference sequence). The V gene lost 6 bases and the J gene lost 3 bases, with 14 bases spanning the gap.

Turning to this clonotype: Its ends do not fully match the called genes, so a read error is possible. This chain links TRBV5-1 with TRBJ2-1, with 7 bases fitting TRBD2. This CDR3 region has 14 residues. Germline CDR1 and CDR2: SGHRS and YFSETQ. The CDR3 reads CASSLPGDYNGQFF. In nucleotides, the CDR3 is TGCGCCAGCAGCTTGCCGGGGGACTACAATGGGCAGTTCTTC.

The J gene is TRBJ2-5, the V gene TRBV15; 7 positions agree with TRBD1. Judging by the DNA end, TRBJ2-7 fits better; the J call may be wrong. The CDR3 is 15 residues long. Germline CDR1 and CDR2: LNHNV and YYDKDF (reference sequence). For the CDR3, the DNA is TGTGCCACCAGCAGAGATCCGGGACAGACCTACGAGCAGTACTTC. It encodes CATSRDPGQTYEQYF.

This clonotype was seen many times. This sequence joins TRBV20-1 and TRBJ1-2; D perhaps matches TRBD1 (6 bases). Germline CDR1 is DFQATT and CDR2 is SNEGSKA (reference sequence). The CDR3 totals 17 residues. V was clipped by 0 bases and J by 6 bases, with 23 bases between them. Written as DNA, the CDR3 is TGCAGTGCTAGAGACCGCAGTAGGGGGGCGCAAATAGATGGCTACACCTTC. Amino acids: CSARDRSRGAQIDGYTF.

CDR3 loop: CAIGGTANTEAFF. The CDR3 DNA is TGTGCCATCGGAGGGACAGCGAACACTGAAGCTTTCTTT. This chain links TRBV10-3 with TRBJ1-1, with TRBD1 matching over 7 bases. There are 13 residues in the CDR3. Trimming took 8 bases from V and 1 from J; bases not matched to a gene: 4. Germline assignment: CDR1 ENHRY and CDR2 SYGVKD.

The chain uses TRBV7-3 and TRBJ2-5, with a tentative D call TRBD1 (6 bases). Per the germline V gene, CDR1 is SGHTA and CDR2 is FQGTGA. The ends were cut back, 2 bases at V and 5 bases at J, with 15 bases in the middle. This CDR3 has 15 amino acids. CDR3 residues: CASSLFTGSVETQYF. The CDR3 nucleotides read TGTGCCAGCAGCTTATTCACAGGGTCTGTGGAGACCCAGTACTTC.

The chain is built from TRBV20-1 and TRBJ2-1; tentative D call: TRBD1 (6 bases). The germline V and J ends were trimmed by 2 bases and 0 bases, with 17 bases remaining between them. Germline V gives CDR1 DFQATT, CDR2 SNEGSKA (reference sequence). The CDR3 totals 17 residues. In DNA form, the CDR3 reads TGCAGTGCTAGATTCGTGGGGGCCGAGTCCTCCTACAATGAGCAGTTCTTC. This codes for CSARFVGAESSYNEQFF.

This clonotype was seen more than once but under ten times. Sequence at one end of the junction differs from germline and may be a read error. The chain recombines TRBV7-8 with TRBJ2-1; 10 bases align to TRBD2. The CDR3 is 13 residues long. Germline CDR1 reads SGHVS; CDR2 reads FQNEAQ. DNA of the CDR3: TGTGCCAGCAGCCCGCCCGGGCTAGCGGGAGTCGTCTTC. Protein product: CASSPPGLAGVVF. The entire variable domain, with the rest obtained from reference TRBV7-8 and TRBJ2-1, is as follows: GAGVSQSPRYKVAKRGQDVALRCDPISGHVSLFWYQQALGQGPEFLTYFQNEAQLDKSGLPSDRFFAERPEGSVSTLKIQRTQQEDSAVYLCASSPPGLAGVVFGPGTRLTVL.